Given below is one T cell receptor beta chain in context. This clonotype occurred a few times. Its antigen is unknown. Base qualities are missing; no much larger clone stands one base away. The donors were a few dozen Caucasian individuals from Russia, aged about 6 to 95 years, who were systemically healthy. Around 10 milliliters of peripheral blood were collected from each donor into EDTA-treated Vacutainer tubes. Ficoll-Paque density-gradient centrifugation was used to isolate PBMCs, with at least 6.5 million per sample. Trizol reagent was used to extract total RNA from the PBMCs, yielding at least 6 micrograms per sample. Naive CD45RAhigh/CD27high T cell percentages were measured by flow cytometry on a PBMC aliquot from every donor. The data were taken from a study of blood T cells in healthy people across ages (dated by TCRdb to between 2014 and 2017). In terms of the full investigation: In model experiments, roughly one uniquely barcoded TCR beta cDNA molecule per two T cells was captured by template switching. The donors were split into four age groups: young (average around 15 years), middle-aged (over 35), aged (over 55) and long-lived (about 82). Using the same blood draw, the study looked at two additional independent replicas of 1 million unique cDNA reads for two donors, one aged 18 to 30 and the other aged 80 or older. Using deep sequencing normalized with unique cDNA molecular identifiers, the study measured how TCR beta repertoire diversity changes with age.

The research as a whole found: The percentage of naive T cells measured by flow cytometry correlated strongly with observed TCR beta diversity. Since profiling was done on bulk unsorted PBMCs, naive and antigen-experienced compartments could not be conclusively compared. Compared with the aged group, more naive CD4+ T cells, fewer expanded clones and increased TCR diversity were shown by the long-lived group, suggesting age selection. Donor CMV infection status was unknown, potentially confounding age-related changes in expanded clonotypes. As age increased, observed TCR beta diversity per million T cells dropped in a roughly linear way, and a significant reduction was already evident by age 40. Estimates of total diversity based on one million sequenced T cells were considered lower bounds and underestimates.

The library was obtained by 5' RACE. The reads were generated on an Illumina HiSeq 2500. A second PCR of roughly 6 to 12 cycles was performed with a sample-barcoded 5' primer and a J-beta primer mix. Each TCR beta cDNA molecule received a unique molecular identifier from a template-switch 5' adaptor carrying 12 random nucleotides. At least 3 million CDR3-containing paired-end reads were obtained from each sample. The Mint cDNA synthesis kit, primed by a TRBC-specific oligonucleotide, was used to synthesize first-strand cDNA from all RNA. Following uracil-DNA glycosylase treatment, all cDNA underwent a first 18-cycle PCR with the universal primers M1SS and BC2_uni_R. On the authors' methods: Each sample was normalized by randomly selecting 1 million high-quality reads, each carrying a distinct molecular identifier. Instead of being binned into consensus sequences, reads that shared molecular identifiers were thrown out. MiTCR, run with a Q25 quality threshold and the strictest error-elimination algorithm, handled CDR3 identification, clonotype clustering and error correction. A nonparametric unseen species model with Euler transformation was used to estimate lower-bound total TCR beta diversity. TCRdb trimmed the raw reads at Q25, called clones with MiXCR and kept productive beta chains. Duplicate CDR3 protein sequences are folded into a single record with the most common DNA and genes. The authors' filters were not applied to this entry. The sample profile shows some 1,000,000 distinct CDR3 sequences; approximately 25% of them were found once. Around 0.75% of the sample comes from the top ten.

CDR3 length: 13 amino acids, cysteine to phenylalanine. Only the CDR3 DNA is retained, 39 bases long and in frame from the first base. The germline V gene encodes CDR1 SGHRS and CDR2 YFSETQ. V is clipped by 5 bases and J by 7 bases, and the sequence between their germline boundaries is 15 bases long. The data were also submitted as part of a second study, on T cells of mothers and their children. As the second study states: Nine systemically healthy Caucasian individuals, comprising three mothers and their six children, were included as donors. cDNA synthesis used all of the extracted RNA, with about 1.5 ug of RNA in each 15 ul reaction. In the second PCR, the M1S primer introduced both the sample barcodes and 2-4 random nucleotides. Each mother yielded over 8.5 million TCR beta CDR3 reads and each child roughly 3.1 million reads. Thymic selection shapes the output of TCR recombination in a similar way in related and unrelated pairs, and inherited differences have a minor effect. Normalized repertoire overlap was always slightly but never significantly higher in related than unrelated mother-child pairs. No persistent microchimeric T cell clones were found, with a detection sensitivity of around 100 clones per million clonotypes. The study used deep NGS to compare TCR beta repertoires of mothers and children, seeking features distinguishing related mother-child pairs from unrelated individuals. Mothers averaged roughly 36 +/- 4 years of age and children averaged approximately 12 +/- 4 years. After adapter ligation was performed with NEBNext reagents, the libraries were sequenced on an Illumina HiSeq 2000 with 100+100 nt paired-end reads. Mother and child libraries were prepared a month apart and sequenced in separate runs to prevent cross-contamination. For each donor, between about 500,000 and 2,000,000 distinct TCR beta clonotypes were identified. Naive TCR beta clonotypes were estimated from low-frequency clonotypes matched to each donor's FACS-determined naive share, without sorting.

This clonotype originated in a girl aged 2-10 years in good health. The chain is assembled from TRBV5-1 and TRBJ1-2, and possibly TRBD1, on 6 matching bases. Sequencing input: blood. CDR3 protein: CASRRTTGRGYTF. In nucleotides, the sequence is TGCGCCAGCAGGCGTACGACAGGCCGTGGCTACACCTTC.